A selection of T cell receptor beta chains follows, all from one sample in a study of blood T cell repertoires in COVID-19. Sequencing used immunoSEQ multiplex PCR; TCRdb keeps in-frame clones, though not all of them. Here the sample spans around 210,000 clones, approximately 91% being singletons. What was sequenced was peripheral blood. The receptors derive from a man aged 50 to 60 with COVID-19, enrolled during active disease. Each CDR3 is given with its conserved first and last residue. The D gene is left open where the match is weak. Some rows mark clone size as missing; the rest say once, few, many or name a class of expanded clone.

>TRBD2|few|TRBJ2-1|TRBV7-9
CASSSRPGLAGVSYNEQFF
TGTGCCAGCAGCTCGAGACCGGGACTAGCGGGGGTCTCCTACAATGAGCAGTTCTTC
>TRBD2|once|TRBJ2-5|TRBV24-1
CATSDRTSGGLGRPTQETQYF
TGTGCCACCAGTGATCGGACTAGCGGGGGCCTAGGCCGGCCTACACAAGAGACCCAGTACTTC
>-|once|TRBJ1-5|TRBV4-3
CASSQDLARNQPQHF
TGCGCCAGCAGCCAAGATCTCGCGAGAAATCAGCCCCAGCATTTT
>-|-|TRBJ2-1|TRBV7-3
CASSPKLTGSYNEQFF
TGTGCCAGCAGCCCTAAGCTGACGGGCTCCTACAATGAGCAGTTCTTC
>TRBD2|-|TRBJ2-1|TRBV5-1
CASSYQTSGSWNEQFF
TGCGCCAGCAGCTACCAGACTAGCGGGAGTTGGAATGAGCAGTTCTTC
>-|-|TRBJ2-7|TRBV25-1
CASSELLSSAYEQYF
TGTGCCAGCAGTGAATTGCTGTCTAGCGCCTACGAGCAGTACTTC
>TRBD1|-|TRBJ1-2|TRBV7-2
CASRPATGDHGYTF
TGTGCCAGCAGACCAGCCACAGGGGACCATGGCTACACCTTC
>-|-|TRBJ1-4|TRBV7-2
CASSNGRELFF
TGTGCCAGCAGCAACGGTCGGGAACTGTTTTTT
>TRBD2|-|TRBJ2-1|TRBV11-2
CASSLSGTNPYNEQFF
TGTGCCAGCAGCTTAAGCGGGACCAATCCCTACAATGAGCAGTTCTTC
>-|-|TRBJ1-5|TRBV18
CASSPDLRGQPQHF
TGTGCCAGCTCACCAGACCTCAGGGGTCAGCCCCAGCATTTT